Described below is a single TCR beta chain sequence and its context. Methods used by the authors: Amplification from reference gene primers served as the basis for estimated nucleated cell counts. Assay used: immunoSEQ multiplex PCR; TCRdb lists only in-frame clones, some missing. Clone size and the V and J calls come from that table; the DNA yielded D and trimming. This sample has some 42,000 clones; 76% occur once, and the top ten carry about 26%. This entry is derived from a study of blood T cell repertoires in COVID-19. Background on the study: Some COVID-19 samples were acute and others convalescent; all came from the United States, Italy and Spain. In each case, the material was cDNA or gDNA derived from T cells, B-cell-depleted T cells, or PBMCs.

This CDR3 region has 15 residues. Trimming took 4 bases from V and 0 from J, leaving 10 bases between them. Germline CDR1 SGDLS, CDR2 YYNGEE. This TCR came from a man at least 80 years old with acute or convalescent COVID-19. Source material: peripheral blood. V is TRBV9 and J is TRBJ1-4, with D uncertain. CDR3 amino acids: CASSPAATTNEKLFF. The CDR3 DNA sequence: TGTGCCAGCAGCCCGGCGGCGACAACTAATGAAAAACTGTTTTTT.